The entry below describes one T cell receptor beta chain. Its antigen is unknown. The data were obtained in a study of cytomegalovirus exposure and HLA in healthy donors. Study in general: Early release data held 85 million or so unique TCRs from HLA-typed donors. Study-level results: Previously analyzed data showed that most TCR beta V segments were productive at a frequency of about 87% or about 30%. The study flagged about 150 TCR beta chains as cytomegalovirus-associated.

Germline lookup yields CDR1 MNHNS and CDR2 SASEGT. Trimming cost V 6 bases and J 2 bases; bases outside gene matches: 7. The CDR3 totals 15 residues. The PCR employed 60 Vbeta primers together with 13 Jbeta primers. Using immunoSEQ multiplex PCR, the repertoire was profiled, and TCRdb retains in-frame clones only, with some absent. The sample lists roughly 150,000 clones, approximately 80% seen once, with around 6.2% in the top ten. The TCR originated in a young man in good health and CMV-seropositive. Material for sequencing was PBMCs. The rearrangement joins TRBV6-1 to TRBJ2-3, with 8 bases aligning to TRBD2. The CDR3 protein is CASRRSGDSTDTQYF. DNA of the CDR3: TGTGCCAGCAGGCGTAGCGGGGACTCCACAGATACGCAGTATTTT.